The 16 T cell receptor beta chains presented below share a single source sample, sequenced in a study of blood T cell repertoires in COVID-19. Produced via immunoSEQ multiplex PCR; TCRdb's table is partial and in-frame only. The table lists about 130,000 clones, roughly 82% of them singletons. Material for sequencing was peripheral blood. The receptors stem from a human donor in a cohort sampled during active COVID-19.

In nucleotides, the CDR3 is TGTGCCAGCAGCTTGAGAGCGACAGGGGGTATGGAGACCCAGTACTTC. Translating gives CASSLRATGGMETQYF. The V call is TRBV5-5, the J call TRBJ2-5, with 9 bases aligning to TRBD1. Germline lookup yields CDR1 SGHKS and CDR2 YYEKEE (reference sequence). The CDR3 loop spans 16 amino acids. V gave up 1 base and J gave up 5 bases; unmatched junction bases: 9.

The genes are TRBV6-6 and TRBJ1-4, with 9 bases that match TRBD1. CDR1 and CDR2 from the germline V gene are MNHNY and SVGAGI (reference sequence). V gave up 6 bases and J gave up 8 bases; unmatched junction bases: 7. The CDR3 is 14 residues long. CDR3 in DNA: TGTGCCAGCAGACTGACAGGGGGGCGGGAAAAACTGTTTTTT. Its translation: CASRLTGGREKLFF.

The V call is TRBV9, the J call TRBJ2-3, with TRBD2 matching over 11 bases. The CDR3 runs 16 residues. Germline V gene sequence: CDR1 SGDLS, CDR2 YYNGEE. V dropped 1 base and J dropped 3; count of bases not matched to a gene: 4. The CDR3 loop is CASSVTSGSLTDTQYF. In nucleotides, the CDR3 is TGTGCCAGCAGCGTAACTAGCGGGAGCTTGACAGATACGCAGTATTTT.

In DNA form, the CDR3 reads TGTGCCAGCAGTTACTCGGAGGGGAGCTCTGGAAACACCATATATTTT. Amino acid sequence: CASSYSEGSSGNTIYF. The V call is TRBV6-5, the J call TRBJ1-3; a possible D gene is TRBD1 (5 bases). CDR3 length: 16 residues. With 0 bases removed from V and 0 bases from J, the gap between germline ends came to 9 bases. Germline CDR1 reads MNHEY; CDR2 reads SVGAGI.

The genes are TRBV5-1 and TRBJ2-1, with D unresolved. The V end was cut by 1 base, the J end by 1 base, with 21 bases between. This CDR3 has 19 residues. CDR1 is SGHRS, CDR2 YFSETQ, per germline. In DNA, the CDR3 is TGCGCCAGCAGCTTGTTCGGGTCTGCGGCGAGACGGTCCTACAATGAGCAGTTCTTC. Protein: CASSLFGSAARRSYNEQFF.

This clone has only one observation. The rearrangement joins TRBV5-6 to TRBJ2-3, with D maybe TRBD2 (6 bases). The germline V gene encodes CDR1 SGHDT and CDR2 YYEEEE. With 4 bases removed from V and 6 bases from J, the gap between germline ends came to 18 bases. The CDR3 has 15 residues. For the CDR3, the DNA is TGTGCCAGCAGCGTCGTTAGCGGCCATACGGATACGCAGTATTTT. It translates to CASSVVSGHTDTQYF.

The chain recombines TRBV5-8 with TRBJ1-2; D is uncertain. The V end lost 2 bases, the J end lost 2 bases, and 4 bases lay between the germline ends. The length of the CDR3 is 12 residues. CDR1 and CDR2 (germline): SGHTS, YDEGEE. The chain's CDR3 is CASSFRNYGYTF. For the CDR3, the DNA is TGTGCCAGCAGCTTCAGGAACTATGGCTACACCTTC.

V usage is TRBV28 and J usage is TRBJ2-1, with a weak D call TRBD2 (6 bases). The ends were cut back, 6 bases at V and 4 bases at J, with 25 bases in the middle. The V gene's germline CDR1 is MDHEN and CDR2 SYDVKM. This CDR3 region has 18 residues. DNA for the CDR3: TGTGCCAGCAGCTCCCCTAAACTGTGGCGGGGAGTATACAATGAGCAGTTCTTC. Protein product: CASSSPKLWRGVYNEQFF.

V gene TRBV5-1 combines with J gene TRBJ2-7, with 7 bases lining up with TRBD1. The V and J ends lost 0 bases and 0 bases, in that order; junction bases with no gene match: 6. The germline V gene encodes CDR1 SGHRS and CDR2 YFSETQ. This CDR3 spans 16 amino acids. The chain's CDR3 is CASSLAEGAGSYEQYF. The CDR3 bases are TGCGCCAGCAGCTTGGCCGAGGGGGCGGGCTCCTACGAGCAGTACTTC.

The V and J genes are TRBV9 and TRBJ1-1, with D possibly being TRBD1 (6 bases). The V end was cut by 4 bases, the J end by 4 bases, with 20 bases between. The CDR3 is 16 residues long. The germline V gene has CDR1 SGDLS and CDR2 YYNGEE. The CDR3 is CASSPRKGVGSTEAFF. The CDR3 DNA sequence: TGTGCCAGCAGCCCCCGTAAGGGGGTGGGGAGCACTGAAGCTTTCTTT.

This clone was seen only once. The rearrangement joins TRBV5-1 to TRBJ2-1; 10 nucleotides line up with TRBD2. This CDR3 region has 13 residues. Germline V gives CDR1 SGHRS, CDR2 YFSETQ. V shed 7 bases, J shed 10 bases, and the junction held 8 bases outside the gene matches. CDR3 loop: CASRGTSEMEQFF. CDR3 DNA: TGCGCCAGCCGCGGGACTAGCGAAATGGAGCAGTTCTTC. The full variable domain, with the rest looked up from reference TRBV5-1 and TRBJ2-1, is KAGVTQTPRYLIKTRGQQVTLSCSPISGHRSVSWYQQTPGQGLQFLFEYFSETQRNKGNFPGRFSGRQFSNSRSEMNVSTLELGDSALYLCASRGTSEMEQFFGPGTRLTVL.

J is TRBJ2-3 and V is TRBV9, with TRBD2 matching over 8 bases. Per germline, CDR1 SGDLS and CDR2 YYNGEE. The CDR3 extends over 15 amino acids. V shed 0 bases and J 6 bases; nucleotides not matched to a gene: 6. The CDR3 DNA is TGTGCCAGCAGCGTAGCGGGAGGGTTGGTCGATACGCAGTATTTT. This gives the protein CASSVAGGLVDTQYF.

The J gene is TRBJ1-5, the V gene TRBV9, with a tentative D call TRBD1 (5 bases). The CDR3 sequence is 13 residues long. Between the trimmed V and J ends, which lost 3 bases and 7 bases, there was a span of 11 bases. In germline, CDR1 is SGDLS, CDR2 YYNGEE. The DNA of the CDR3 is TGTGCCAGCAGCGAGGGGTCCCGGCAGCCCCAGCATTTT. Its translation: CASSEGSRQPQHF. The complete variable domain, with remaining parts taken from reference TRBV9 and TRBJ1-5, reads DSGVTQTPKHLITATGQRVTLRCSPRSGDLSVYWYQQSLDQGLQFLIQYYNGEERAKGNILERFSAQQFPDLHSELNLSSLELGDSALYFCASSEGSRQPQHFGDGTRLSIL.

Here the CDR3 DNA reads TGTGCCAGCAGCGGGGGACTAGCGGGAGGGCGAAATGAGCAGTTCTTC. This gives the protein CASSGGLAGGRNEQFF. J is TRBJ2-1 and V is TRBV5-4; 16 bases line up with TRBD2. J was trimmed by 7 bases and V by 4 bases; bases with no gene match: 5. The CDR3 contains 16 residues. The germline V gene encodes CDR1 SGHNT and CDR2 YYREEE (reference sequence).

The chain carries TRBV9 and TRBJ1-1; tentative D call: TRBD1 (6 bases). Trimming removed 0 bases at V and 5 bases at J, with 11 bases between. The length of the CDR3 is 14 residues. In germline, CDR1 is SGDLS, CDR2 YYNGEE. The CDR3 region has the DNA TGTGCCAGCAGCGTAGACATGGGGGCAACTGAAGCTTTCTTT. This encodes CASSVDMGATEAFF.

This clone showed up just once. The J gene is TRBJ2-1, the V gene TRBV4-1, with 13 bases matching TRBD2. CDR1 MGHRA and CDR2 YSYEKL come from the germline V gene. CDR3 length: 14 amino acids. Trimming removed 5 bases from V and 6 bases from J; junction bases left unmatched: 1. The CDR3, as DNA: TGCGCCAGCAGCGGACTAGCGGGAGCCAATGAGCAGTTCTTC. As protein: CASSGLAGANEQFF.